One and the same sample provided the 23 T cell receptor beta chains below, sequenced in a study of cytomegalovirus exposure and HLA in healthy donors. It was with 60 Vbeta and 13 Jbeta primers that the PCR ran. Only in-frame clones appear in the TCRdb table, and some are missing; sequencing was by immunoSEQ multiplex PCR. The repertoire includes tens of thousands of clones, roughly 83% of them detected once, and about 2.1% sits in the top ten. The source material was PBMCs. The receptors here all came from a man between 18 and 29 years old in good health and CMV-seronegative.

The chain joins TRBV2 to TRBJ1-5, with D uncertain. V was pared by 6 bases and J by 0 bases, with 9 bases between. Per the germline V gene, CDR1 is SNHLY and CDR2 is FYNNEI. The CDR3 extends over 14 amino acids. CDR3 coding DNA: TGTGCCAGCAGCCAGATTTATAGCAATCAGCCCCAGCATTTT. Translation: CASSQIYSNQPQHF. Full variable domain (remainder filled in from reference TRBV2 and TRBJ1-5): EPEVTQTPSHQVTQMGQEVILRCVPISNHLYFYWYRQILGQKVEFLVSFYNNEISEKSEIFDDQFSVERPDGSNFTLKIRSTKLEDSAMYFCASSQIYSNQPQHFGDGTRLSIL.

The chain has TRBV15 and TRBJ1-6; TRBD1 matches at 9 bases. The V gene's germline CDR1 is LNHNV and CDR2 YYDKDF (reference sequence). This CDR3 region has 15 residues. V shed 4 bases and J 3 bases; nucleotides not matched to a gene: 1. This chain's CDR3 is CATSTGQGYNSPLHF. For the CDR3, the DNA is TGTGCCACCAGCACGGGACAGGGCTATAATTCACCCCTCCACTTT.

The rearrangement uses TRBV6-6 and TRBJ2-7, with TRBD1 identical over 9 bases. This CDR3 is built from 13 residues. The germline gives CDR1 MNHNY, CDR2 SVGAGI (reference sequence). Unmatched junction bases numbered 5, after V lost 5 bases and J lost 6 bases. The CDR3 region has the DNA TGTGCCAGCAGTCCGGGACAGGGCATCGAGCAGTACTTC. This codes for CASSPGQGIEQYF.

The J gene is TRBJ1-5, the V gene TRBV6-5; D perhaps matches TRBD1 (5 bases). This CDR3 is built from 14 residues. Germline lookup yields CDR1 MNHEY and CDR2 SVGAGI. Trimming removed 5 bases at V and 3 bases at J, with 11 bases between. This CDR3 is CASSPRVFNQPQHF. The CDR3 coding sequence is TGTGCCAGCAGTCCCAGGGTTTTCAATCAGCCCCAGCATTTT.

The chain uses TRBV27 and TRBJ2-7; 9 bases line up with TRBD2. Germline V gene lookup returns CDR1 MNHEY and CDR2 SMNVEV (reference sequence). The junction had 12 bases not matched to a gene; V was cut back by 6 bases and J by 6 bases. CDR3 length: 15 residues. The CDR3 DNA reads TGTGCCAGCAGCCTCCAGGGGACTAGCTCGGGCGAGCAGTACTTC. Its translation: CASSLQGTSSGEQYF.

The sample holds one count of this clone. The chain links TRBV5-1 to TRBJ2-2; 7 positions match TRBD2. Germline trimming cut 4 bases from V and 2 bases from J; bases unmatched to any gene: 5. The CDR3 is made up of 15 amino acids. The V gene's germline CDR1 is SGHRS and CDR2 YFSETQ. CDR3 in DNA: TGCGCCAGCAGCAAGCTAGCGGTTAACACCGGGGAGCTGTTTTTT. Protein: CASSKLAVNTGELFF.

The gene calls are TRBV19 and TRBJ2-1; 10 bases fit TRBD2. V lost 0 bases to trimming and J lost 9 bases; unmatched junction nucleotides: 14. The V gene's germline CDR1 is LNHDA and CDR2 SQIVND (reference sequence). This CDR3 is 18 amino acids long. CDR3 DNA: TGTGCCAGTAGTATAGAGCCCAGTGGGAGCGGGAGGGCCCCTGAGCAGTTCTTC. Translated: CASSIEPSGSGRAPEQFF.

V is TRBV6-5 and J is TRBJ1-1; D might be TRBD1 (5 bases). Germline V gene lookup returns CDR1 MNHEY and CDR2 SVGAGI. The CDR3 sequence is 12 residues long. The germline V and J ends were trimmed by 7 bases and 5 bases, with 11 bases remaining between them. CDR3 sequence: CASNQGGTEAFF. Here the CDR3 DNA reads TGTGCCAGCAACCAGGGAGGGACTGAAGCTTTCTTT.

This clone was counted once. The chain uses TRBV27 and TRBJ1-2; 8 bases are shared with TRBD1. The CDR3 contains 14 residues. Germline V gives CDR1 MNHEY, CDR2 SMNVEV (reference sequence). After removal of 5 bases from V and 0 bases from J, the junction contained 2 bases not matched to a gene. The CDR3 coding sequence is TGTGCCAGCAGTCGGACAGGGCCTAACTATGGCTACACCTTC. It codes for CASSRTGPNYGYTF.

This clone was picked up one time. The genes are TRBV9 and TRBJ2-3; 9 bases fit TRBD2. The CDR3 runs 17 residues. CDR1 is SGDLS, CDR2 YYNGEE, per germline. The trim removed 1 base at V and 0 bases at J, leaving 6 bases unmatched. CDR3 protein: CASSVTGTSRSTDTQYF. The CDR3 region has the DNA TGTGCCAGCAGCGTAACCGGGACTAGCCGCAGCACAGATACGCAGTATTTT.

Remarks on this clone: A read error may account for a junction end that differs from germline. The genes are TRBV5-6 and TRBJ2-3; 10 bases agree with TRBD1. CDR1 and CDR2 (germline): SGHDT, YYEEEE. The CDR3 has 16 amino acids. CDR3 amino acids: CASSRGDRGSTDTQYF. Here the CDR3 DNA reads TGTGCCAGCAGCAGGGGGGACAGGGGAAGCACGGATACGCAGTATTTT. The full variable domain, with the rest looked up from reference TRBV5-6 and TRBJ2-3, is DAGVTQSPTHLIKTRGQQVTLRCSPKSGHDTVSWYQQALGQGPQFIFQYYEEEERQRGNFPDRFSGHQFPNYSSELNVNALLLGDSALYLCASSRGDRGSTDTQYFGPGTRLTVL.

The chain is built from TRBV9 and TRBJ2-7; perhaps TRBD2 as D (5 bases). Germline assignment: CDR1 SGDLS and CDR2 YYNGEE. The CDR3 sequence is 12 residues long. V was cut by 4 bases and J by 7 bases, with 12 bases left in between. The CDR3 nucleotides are TGTGCCAGCAGCCAGCGGACGGGAGAGCAGTACTTC. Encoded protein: CASSQRTGEQYF.

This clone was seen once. The CDR3 DNA reads TGTGCCAGTAGAAACAATCAGGGCAACTATGGCTACACCTTC. The encoded protein is CASRNNQGNYGYTF. The chain links TRBV19 to TRBJ1-2; tentative D call: TRBD1 (5 bases). Trimming stripped 6 bases from V and 2 bases from J, with 13 bases between. Per the germline V gene, CDR1 is LNHDA and CDR2 is SQIVND (reference sequence). The CDR3 length is 14 residues.

The CDR3 DNA sequence: TGTGCCAGCAGCCCAGAGAGCGTGAACACTGAAGCTTTCTTT. Translation: CASSPESVNTEAFF. The chain carries TRBV7-9 and TRBJ1-1; no firm D call. Germline-derived CDR1 and CDR2 are SEHNR and FQNEAQ (reference sequence). V lost 5 bases and J 0 bases, leaving 10 bases between the germline ends. This CDR3 region has 14 residues.

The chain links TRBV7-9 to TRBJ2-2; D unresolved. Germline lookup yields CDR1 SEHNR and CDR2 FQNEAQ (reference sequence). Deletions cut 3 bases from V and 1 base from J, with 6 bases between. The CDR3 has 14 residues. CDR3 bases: TGTGCCAGCAGCTTCCCCGGGAACACCGGGGAGCTGTTTTTT. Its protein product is CASSFPGNTGELFF.

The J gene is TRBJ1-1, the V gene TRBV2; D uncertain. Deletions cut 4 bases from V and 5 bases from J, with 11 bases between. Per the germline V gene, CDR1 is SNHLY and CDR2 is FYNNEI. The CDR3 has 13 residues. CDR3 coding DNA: TGTGCCAGCAGTGGACTTCCCGGAACTGAAGCTTTCTTT. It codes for CASSGLPGTEAFF.

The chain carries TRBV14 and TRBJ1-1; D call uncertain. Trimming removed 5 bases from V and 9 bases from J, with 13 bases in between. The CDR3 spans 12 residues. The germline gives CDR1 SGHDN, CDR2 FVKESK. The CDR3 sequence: CASSTGPRKAFF. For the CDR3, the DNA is TGTGCCAGCAGCACGGGTCCTCGGAAAGCTTTCTTT. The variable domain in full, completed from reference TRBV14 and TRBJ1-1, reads EAGVTQFPSHSVIEKGQTVTLRCDPISGHDNLYWYRRVMGKEIKFLLHFVKESKQDESGMPNNRFLAERTGGTYSTLKVQPAELEDSGVYFCASSTGPRKAFFGQGTRLTVV.

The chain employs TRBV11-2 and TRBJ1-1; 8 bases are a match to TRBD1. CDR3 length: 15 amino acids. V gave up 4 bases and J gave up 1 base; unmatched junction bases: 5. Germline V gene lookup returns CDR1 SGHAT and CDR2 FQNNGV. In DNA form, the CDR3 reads TGTGCCAGCAGCTCCCACAGGGGGTCGAACACTGAAGCTTTCTTT. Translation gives CASSSHRGSNTEAFF.

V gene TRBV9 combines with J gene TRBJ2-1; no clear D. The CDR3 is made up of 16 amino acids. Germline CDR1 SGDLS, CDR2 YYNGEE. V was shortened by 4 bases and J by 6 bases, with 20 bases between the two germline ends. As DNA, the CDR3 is TGTGCCAGCAGCCCGCGTAGCCCCTTAATAGGCAATGAGCAGTTCTTC. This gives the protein CASSPRSPLIGNEQFF.

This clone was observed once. DNA of the CDR3: TGCGCCAGCAGCTTGTATTCCAGCGCGGCCTCTGGGGCCAACGTCCTGACTTTC. As protein: CASSLYSSAASGANVLTF. The chain uses TRBV5-1 and TRBJ2-6; the D is unclear. Between the trimmed V and J ends, which lost 1 base and 0 bases, there was a span of 14 bases. Germline V gives CDR1 SGHRS, CDR2 YFSETQ. This CDR3 contains 18 residues.

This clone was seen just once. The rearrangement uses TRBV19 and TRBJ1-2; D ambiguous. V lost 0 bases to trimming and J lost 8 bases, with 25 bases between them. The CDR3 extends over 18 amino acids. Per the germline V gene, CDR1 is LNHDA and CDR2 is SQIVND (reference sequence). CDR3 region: CASSIEGSGTVSTGGYTF. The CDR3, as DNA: TGTGCCAGTAGTATAGAGGGTTCGGGAACAGTCTCAACCGGAGGCTACACCTTC. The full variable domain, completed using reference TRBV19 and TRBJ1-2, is DGGITQSPKYLFRKEGQNVTLSCEQNLNHDAMYWYRQDPGQGLRLIYYSQIVNDFQKGDIAEGYSVSREKKESFPLTVTSAQKNPTAFYLCASSIEGSGTVSTGGYTFGSGTRLTVV.

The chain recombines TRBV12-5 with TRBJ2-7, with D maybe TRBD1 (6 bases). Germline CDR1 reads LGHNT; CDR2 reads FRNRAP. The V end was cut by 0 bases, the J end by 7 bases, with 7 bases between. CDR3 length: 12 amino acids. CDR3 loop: CASGLVGGEQYF. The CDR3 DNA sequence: TGTGCTAGTGGTTTGGTAGGGGGAGAGCAGTACTTC.

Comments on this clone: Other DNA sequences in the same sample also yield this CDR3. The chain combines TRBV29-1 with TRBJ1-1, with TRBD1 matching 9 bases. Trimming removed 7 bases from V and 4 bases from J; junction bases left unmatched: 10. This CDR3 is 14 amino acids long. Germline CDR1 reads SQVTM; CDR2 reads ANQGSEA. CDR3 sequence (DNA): TGCAGCGCGGGAGGCGGACAGGGGAGCACTGAAGCTTTCTTT. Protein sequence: CSAGGGQGSTEAFF.